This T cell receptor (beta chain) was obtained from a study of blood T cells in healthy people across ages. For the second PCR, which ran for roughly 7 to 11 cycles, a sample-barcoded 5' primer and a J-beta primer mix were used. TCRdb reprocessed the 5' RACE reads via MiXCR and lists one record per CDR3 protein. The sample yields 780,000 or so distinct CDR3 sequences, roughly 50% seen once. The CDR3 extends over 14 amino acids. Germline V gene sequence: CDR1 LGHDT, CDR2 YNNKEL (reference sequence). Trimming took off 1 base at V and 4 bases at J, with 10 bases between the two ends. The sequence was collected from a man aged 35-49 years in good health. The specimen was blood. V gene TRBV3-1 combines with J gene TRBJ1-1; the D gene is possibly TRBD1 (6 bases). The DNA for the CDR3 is TGTGCCAGCAGCCAAGCCTTCAGGGGCACTGAAGCTTTCTTT. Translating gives CASSQAFRGTEAFF.